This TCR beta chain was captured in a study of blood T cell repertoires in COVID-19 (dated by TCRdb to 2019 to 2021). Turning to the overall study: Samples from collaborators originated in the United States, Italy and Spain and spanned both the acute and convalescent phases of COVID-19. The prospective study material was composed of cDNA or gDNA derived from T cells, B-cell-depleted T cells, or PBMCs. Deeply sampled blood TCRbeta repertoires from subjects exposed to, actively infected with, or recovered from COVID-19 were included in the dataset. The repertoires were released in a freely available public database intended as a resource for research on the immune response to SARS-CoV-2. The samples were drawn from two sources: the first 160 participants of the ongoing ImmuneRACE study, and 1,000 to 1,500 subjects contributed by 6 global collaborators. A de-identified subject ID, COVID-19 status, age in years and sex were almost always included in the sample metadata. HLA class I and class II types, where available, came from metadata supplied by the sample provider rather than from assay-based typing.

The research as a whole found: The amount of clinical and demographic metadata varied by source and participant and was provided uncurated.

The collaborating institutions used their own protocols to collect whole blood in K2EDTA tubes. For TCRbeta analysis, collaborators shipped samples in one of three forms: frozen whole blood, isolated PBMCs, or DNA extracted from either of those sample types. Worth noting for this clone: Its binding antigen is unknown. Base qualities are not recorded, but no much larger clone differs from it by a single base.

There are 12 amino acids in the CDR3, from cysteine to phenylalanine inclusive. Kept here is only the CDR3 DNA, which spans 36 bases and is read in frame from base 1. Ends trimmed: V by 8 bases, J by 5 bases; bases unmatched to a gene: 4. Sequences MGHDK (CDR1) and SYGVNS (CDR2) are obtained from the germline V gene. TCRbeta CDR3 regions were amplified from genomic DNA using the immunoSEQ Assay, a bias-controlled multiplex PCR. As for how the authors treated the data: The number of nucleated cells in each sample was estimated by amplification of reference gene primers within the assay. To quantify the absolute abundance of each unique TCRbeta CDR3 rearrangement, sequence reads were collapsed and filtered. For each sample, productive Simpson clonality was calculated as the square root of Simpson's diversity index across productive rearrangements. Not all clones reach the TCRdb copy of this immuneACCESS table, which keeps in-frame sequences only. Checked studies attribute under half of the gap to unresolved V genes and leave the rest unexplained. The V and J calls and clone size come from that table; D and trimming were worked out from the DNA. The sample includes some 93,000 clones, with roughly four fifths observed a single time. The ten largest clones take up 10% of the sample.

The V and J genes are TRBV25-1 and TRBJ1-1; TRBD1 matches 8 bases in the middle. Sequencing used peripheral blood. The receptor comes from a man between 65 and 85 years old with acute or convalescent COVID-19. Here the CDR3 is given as CASSRQGTEAFF. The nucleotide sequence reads TGTGCCAGCTCGCGACAGGGGACTGAAGCTTTCTTT.